This T cell receptor (beta chain) comes out of a study of CD8+ T cells in alopecia areata. In the study overall: Skin was taken from roughly 6-13-month-old C3H/HeJ graft donors that had spontaneous alopecia and grafted onto roughly 7-10-week-old female C3H/HeJ mice.

This clone has only a few counts. Its antigen remains unidentified. Genes here carry mouse names. The sequence runs out 4 residues before the end of the CDR3; the remainder is reconstructed from the germline J gene. Cells from pooled cutaneous lymph nodes were sorted by CD4, CD8alpha, NKG2D, NKG2ACE and other markers. This CDR3 contains 15 residues. Germline-derived CDR1 and CDR2 are NSQYPW and LRSPGD (reference sequence). Germline trimming cut 4 bases from V and 3 bases from J; bases unmatched to any gene: 3. Study results and caveats: Scalp specimens additionally yield sequences from normal skin's resident alphabeta T cells.

Sequencing used cDNA as its template, made by extracting RNA and reverse transcribing it. The repertoire was sequenced with immunoSEQ multiplex PCR; TCRdb's copy has only in-frame clones and lacks some. Singletons are absent from the sample, which has about 19,000 clones. This TCR came from a C3H/HeJ mouse with alopecia areata. The MHC haplotype recorded for the strain is H2-k. Sequencing input: CD8+ T cells sorted from a lymph node. J is TRBJ2-7 and V is TRBV1; 13 bases are a match to TRBD2. The part of the CDR3 DNA that was read is TGCACCTGCAGTGGCGGACTGGGGGGGCGCTAT. Residues: CTCSGGLGGRY. Given in full, the CDR3 is CTCSGGLGGRYEQYF.